This T cell receptor beta chain was retrieved from a study of breast tumors, draining lymph nodes, adjacent tissues. Study-level points and caveats: Most tumor T cells seemingly derive from lymph node, then expand in tumor. Tumor T cell lymph node origin was a supported hypothesis, not proven. Compared with basal-like, luminal-like tumors shared significantly more repertoire with nontumor tissue. Tumor repertoires ranked between lymph nodes and nontumor tissue in diversity, with V and J gene preferences.

Using its own MiXCR run on the multiplex PCR reads, TCRdb lists one record per CDR3 protein. The sample carries about 17,000 distinct CDR3 sequences, about 64% recorded once. Points on this clonotype: Antigen specificity is unknown.

This CDR3 is built from 16 residues. V shed 3 bases, J shed 3 bases, and the junction held 8 bases outside the gene matches. The V gene's germline CDR1 is SGHDN and CDR2 FVKESK. This TCR came from a female donor with breast cancer. Some clones in this sample may be carry-over from other donors' samples. The J gene is TRBJ2-1, the V gene TRBV14; 7 bases fit TRBD2. The sample consisted of tumor-adjacent breast tissue. CDR3 DNA: TGTGCCAGCAGCCACAAGGTGGGGGGGGACTACAATGAGCAGTTCTTC. Its translation: CASSHKVGGDYNEQFF. The whole variable domain, filled in from reference TRBV14 and TRBJ2-1, reads EAGVTQFPSHSVIEKGQTVTLRCDPISGHDNLYWYRRVMGKEIKFLLHFVKESKQDESGMPNNRFLAERTGGTYSTLKVQPAELEDSGVYFCASSHKVGGDYNEQFFGPGTRLTVL.